The sequence of this TCR beta chain was determined in a study of blood T cell repertoires in COVID-19. Study-level background: T cells, B-cell-depleted T cells, or PBMCs supplied cDNA or gDNA.

The repertoire was sequenced with immunoSEQ multiplex PCR; TCRdb's copy has only in-frame clones and lacks some. The sample has over 95,000 clones; approximately 90% are singletons. There are 12 residues in the CDR3. The germline V gene encodes CDR1 SGHTA and CDR2 FQGTGA. V lost 6 bases, J lost 5 bases, and 9 bases lay in between. The source of this sequence is a woman aged 50 to 60 with acute or convalescent COVID-19. Sequenced sample: peripheral blood. This chain connects TRBV7-3 to TRBJ2-3; a weak D match, TRBD2 (6 bases). The CDR3 sequence is CASSLEGDTQYF. The CDR3 nucleotides are TGTGCCAGCAGTCTGGAGGGAGATACGCAGTATTTT.